This TCR beta chain is drawn from a study of OX40 agonist ivuxolimab in advanced cancers. Study as a whole: Subjects had a mean age of 60 years, with a range of roughly 23 to 79; around 84% were male.

The table came from immunoSEQ multiplex PCR; TCRdb's copy has only in-frame clones and leaves some out. The profile shows about 48,000 clones, about 81% of them singletons. The CDR3 covers 15 residues. CDR1 SGDLS and CDR2 YYNGEE come from the germline V gene. With V trimmed by 2 bases and J by 4 bases, 7 bases remained unmatched. The specimen was CD4+ or CD8+ T cells sorted from blood, collected in a trial of the OX40 agonist ivuxolimab. The chain joins TRBV9 to TRBJ1-2, with TRBD1 matching 8 bases. The clonotype comes from an adult with an advanced solid tumor such as melanoma, head and neck, liver or kidney cancer. CDR3 amino acids: CASSVDRGTGYGYTF. Written as DNA, the CDR3 is TGTGCCAGCAGCGTCGACAGGGGTACCGGCTATGGCTACACCTTC.